The T cell receptor beta chain under discussion was sequenced for a study of blood T cells in healthy people across ages. Whole-study findings and limits: Across the age range, TCR beta diversity per million T cells fell in a roughly linear way. Naive CD4+ cells and diversity were both higher in long-lived donors than in aged donors. Those diversity estimates obtained from one million T cells were thought to be underestimates.

Germline values: CDR1 LGHNA, CDR2 YSLEER. Germline trimming cut 0 bases from V and 3 bases from J; bases unmatched to any gene: 7. The CDR3 totals 16 residues. With a J-beta primer mix and a sample-barcoded 5' primer, a second PCR ran about 7 to 11 cycles. Every single cDNA molecule received a tag from a template-switch adaptor with 12 random nucleotides. TCRdb re-called the 5' RACE reads with MiXCR, one entry per CDR3 protein. The sample contains hundreds of thousands of distinct CDR3 sequences, over 40% of which appear only once. In its sample, this clonotype was seen a few times. Its antigen is still unknown.

The chain recombines TRBV4-3 with TRBJ2-7; 8 bases align to TRBD1. This TCR derives from a woman older than 75 in good health. Sequences were obtained from blood. The CDR3 protein is CASSQEARGQGYEQYF. The CDR3 DNA is TGCGCCAGCAGCCAAGAAGCCCGCGGACAGGGCTACGAGCAGTACTTC.